This paragraph reports one TCR beta chain. Its cognate antigen is unknown. These data belong to a study of T cells in Graves' hyperthyroidism and ophthalmopathy. TCR beta CDR3 regions were amplified from RNA transcripts. HTBI primers were used for first-round RT-PCR of the TCR CDR3. TCRdb called the multiplex PCR reads again in MiXCR, with one record for every CDR3 protein. Of 650,000 to 800,000 distinct CDR3 sequences in the sample, less than 45% were seen once. There are 11 residues in the CDR3. The germline gives CDR1 MGHDK, CDR2 SYGVNS. Notes on the study in general: Most clonotypes expanded in the thyroid (above 0.001) were also present in blood.

The sequenced material came from peripheral blood or thyroid tissue (not recorded which). This chain uses TRBV25-1 with TRBJ1-6, with no clear D. The receptor comes from an adult man with Graves' disease, either hyperthyroidism or ophthalmopathy (not recorded which). This CDR3 is CARDPDSPLHF. In DNA form, the CDR3 reads TGTGCTAGAGATCCCGATTCACCCCTCCACTTT.